This T cell receptor (beta chain) was captured by sequencing in a study of T cell repertoires in ileal Crohn's disease. Study-level information: About half of patients got postoperative therapy: roughly 12 thiopurines, around 20 anti-TNF. M6 samples are neoterminal ileum biopsies from postoperative colonoscopy.

Regarding time point: neoterminal ileum biopsy at postoperative endoscopy, about 6 months after surgery. Germline V gives CDR1 LNHNV, CDR2 YYDKDF (reference sequence). This CDR3 comprises 13 residues. V gave up 5 bases and J gave up 4 bases; unmatched junction bases: 2. Some clones are missing from TCRdb's copy, which holds only in-frame ones; the method was immunoSEQ multiplex PCR. The table includes about 1,200 clones, approximately 86% detected once. The clonotype was recovered from an adult with Crohn's disease. The chain employs TRBV15 and TRBJ2-7, with 10 positions matching TRBD2. The material sequenced was ileal tissue. The CDR3 sequence: CATSGGLAYEQYF. CDR3 nucleotides: TGTGCCACCAGCGGGGGACTAGCGTACGAGCAGTACTTC.